The next 19 T cell receptor beta chains were all read from a single sample in a study of T cells in Graves' hyperthyroidism and ophthalmopathy. RNA transcripts served as the template for amplifying TCR beta CDR3 regions. An initial round of RT-PCR targeting the TCR CDR3 relied on the HTBI primer set. TCRdb re-called the multiplex PCR reads through MiXCR, storing one row per CDR3 protein. The data contain 530,000 or so distinct CDR3 sequences, about half of them seen just once; the ten biggest clones take up around 8%. The specimen sequenced was peripheral blood or thyroid tissue (not recorded which). Source of these receptors: a young woman with Graves' hyperthyroidism.

A word on this clonotype: A read error may explain this, as a much larger clone is one base away. The J gene is TRBJ2-5, the V gene TRBV6-1, with a weak D call TRBD2 (5 bases). V shed 5 bases and J shed 3 bases, with 13 bases lying between them. CDR3 length: 14 amino acids. In germline, CDR1 is MNHNS, CDR2 SASEGT. CDR3 DNA: TGTGCCAGCAGTCGGGCCTCAGCGGAAGAGACCCAGTACTTC. Encoded protein: CASSRASAEETQYF.

The chain recombines TRBV10-2 with TRBJ2-5; TRBD2 agrees at 9 bases. V lost 3 bases, J lost 4 bases, and 6 bases stayed unmatched. The CDR3 runs to 15 residues. Germline CDR1 is WSHSY and CDR2 is SAAADI. CDR3 sequence (DNA): TGCGCCAGCAGTGATATAGCGGGAGTCTCAGAGACCCAGTACTTC. It is translated as CASSDIAGVSETQYF.

This chain uses TRBV30 with TRBJ1-5; no definite D call. This CDR3 spans 13 amino acids. The germline gives CDR1 GTSNPN, CDR2 SVGIG (reference sequence). Trimming stripped 5 bases from V and 11 bases from J, with 19 bases between. CDR3 protein: CAWGRPGHRAQHF. The CDR3 nucleotides are TGTGCCTGGGGCCGACCTGGGCACCGGGCCCAGCATTTT.

This clonotype has a count of ten or more. The chain combines TRBV12-3 or TRBV12-4 with TRBJ2-7; TRBD1 matches 9 bases. CDR3 length: 14 residues. V lost 1 base, J lost 7 bases, and 5 bases stayed unmatched. The CDR3 sequence is CASSLGTGVGEQYF. CDR3 coding DNA: TGTGCCAGCAGTTTAGGGACAGGGGTTGGGGAGCAGTACTTC.

The chain couples TRBV11-2 to TRBJ1-4, with a weak D call TRBD1 (6 bases). The CDR3 is 16 residues long. Between the trimmed V and J ends, which lost 7 bases and 2 bases, there was a span of 17 bases. Germline V lookup: CDR1 SGHAT, CDR2 FQNNGV. CDR3 loop: CASTVIRTETNEKLFF. Here the CDR3 DNA reads TGTGCCAGCACCGTCATTCGGACAGAGACTAATGAAAAACTGTTTTTT.

In the case of this clonotype: The junction differs from germline at one of its ends, possibly a read error. The chain employs TRBV7-2 and TRBJ2-5, with D perhaps matching TRBD2 (7 bases). CDR1 is SGHTA and CDR2 is FQGNSA in the germline V gene. This CDR3 is built from 17 residues. The CDR3 DNA reads TGCGCCAGCAGAGAAGAGGTCAGAGGGGGGGCTTGGGAGACCCAGTACTTC. It specifies CASREEVRGGAWETQYF.

The gene calls are TRBV7-9 and TRBJ2-3, with D possibly matching TRBD2 (5 bases). The germline V gene has CDR1 SEHNR and CDR2 FQNEAQ (reference sequence). V gave up 6 bases and J gave up 1 base, with 14 bases separating them. The CDR3 covers 15 residues. CDR3 sequence reads: CASSPEGSGTDTQYF. As DNA, the CDR3 is TGTGCCAGCAGTCCTGAGGGCAGCGGCACAGATACGCAGTATTTT.

This clonotype was seen ten or more times. Here the CDR3 DNA reads TGCAGTGCTGCGGACAGGTCCCTGGGAGAGACCCAGTACTTC. Translating gives CSAADRSLGETQYF. The rearrangement uses TRBV20-1 and TRBJ2-5; 7 nucleotides align to TRBD1. Trimming removed 5 bases from V and 4 bases from J; junction bases left unmatched: 10. Looked up from germline, CDR1 is DFQATT and CDR2 is SNEGSKA (reference sequence). The CDR3 is 14 residues long.

The V gene is TRBV12-3 or TRBV12-4, the J gene TRBJ1-5, with D possibly being TRBD1 (5 bases). V lost 5 bases to trimming and J lost 9 bases, with 23 bases between them. The CDR3 has 16 amino acids. CDR3 DNA sequence: TGTGCCAGCAGTCGGGCCTCGGGGGTGGGTCTGTGGCCCCAGCATTTT. It yields the protein CASSRASGVGLWPQHF.

The chain joins TRBV10-3 to TRBJ1-1; D is unresolved. The germline gives CDR1 ENHRY, CDR2 SYGVKD. The CDR3 consists of 11 residues. Trimming pared 8 bases from V and 5 bases from J, leaving 9 bases between. The CDR3 DNA reads TGTGCCATCGTCCCCCGAACTGAAGCTTTCTTT. Protein product: CAIVPRTEAFF.

At least ten counts were recorded for this clonotype. The gene calls are TRBV4-1 and TRBJ1-5, with 7 bases that match TRBD1. This CDR3 contains 16 residues. V was pared by 4 bases and J by 6 bases, with 12 bases of the junction left unmatched. Germline values: CDR1 MGHRA, CDR2 YSYEKL. The CDR3 DNA reads as TGCGCCAGCAGCCGAGGACCCGACAGGGTTCGTCAGCCCCAGCATTTT. It is translated as CASSRGPDRVRQPQHF.

This clonotype was seen many times. The chain combines TRBV4-2 with TRBJ1-4; 7 nucleotides agree with TRBD1. CDR1 is LGHNA and CDR2 is YNFKEQ in the germline V gene. This CDR3 region has 14 residues. The V segment lost 5 bases and the J segment 5 bases; nucleotides outside the gene matches: 5. CDR3: CASSSRDRNEKLFF. The DNA of the CDR3 is TGTGCCAGCAGCTCCCGGGACAGAAATGAAAAACTGTTTTTT.

CDR3 amino acids: CASSLGSTGGKLDEQYF. In nucleotides, the CDR3 is TGCGCCAGCAGCTTGGGGTCGACAGGGGGCAAATTGGACGAGCAGTACTTC. V is TRBV5-1 and J is TRBJ2-7, with 10 bases identical to TRBD1. The V gene end was trimmed by 0 bases and the J gene end by 5 bases; junction bases not matched to a gene: 11. The CDR3 consists of 17 residues. Germline-derived CDR1 and CDR2 are SGHRS and YFSETQ.

A remark on this clonotype: A much larger clone is a single base away; this may be a read error. V and J are TRBV7-3 and TRBJ1-1; no definite D call. Germline V lookup: CDR1 SGHTA, CDR2 FQGTGA. The CDR3 consists of 16 residues. The CDR3 region is CASSQPNIGLRAEAFF. The CDR3 DNA reads as TGCGCCAGCAGCCAGCCTAACATCGGCCTACGGGCTGAAGCTTTCTTT.

This clonotype was picked up many times. The chain has TRBV10-3 and TRBJ1-6; D might be TRBD1 (6 bases). The CDR3 is 14 residues long. Germline CDR1 reads ENHRY; CDR2 reads SYGVKD. Trimming cost V 3 bases and J 7 bases, with 10 bases left between them. CDR3 residues: CAISERTDNSPLHF. The DNA of the CDR3 is TGTGCCATCAGTGAACGGACAGACAATTCACCCCTCCACTTT.

This clonotype has just one count. The chain uses TRBV15 and TRBJ2-7; tentative D call: TRBD2 (5 bases). The length of the CDR3 is 15 residues. Germline lookup yields CDR1 LNHNV and CDR2 YYDKDF (reference sequence). Trimming took off 0 bases at V and 2 bases at J, with 11 bases between the two ends. CDR3 residues: CATSRDRTGTYEQYF. The CDR3 DNA follows: TGTGCCACCAGCAGAGATCGGACGGGAACCTACGAGCAGTACTTC.

The sample holds many counts of this clonotype. This is likely a read error, given that the CDR3 carries no conserved phenylalanine or tryptophan at its end. The DNA is left out, because the CDR3 cannot be placed on it with certainty; the CDR3 is given as TCRdb lists it. This chain joins TRBV12-3 or TRBV12-4 and TRBJ1-1; the table's D call, TRBD1, was not checked against the DNA. The CDR3 sequence runs 10 residues, both termini included. CDR3 amino acids: CASSPRGGEL.

The chain is built from TRBV10-3 and TRBJ1-5; D is unresolved. This CDR3 has 15 amino acids. V lost 2 bases and J lost 0, with 8 bases in between. Per germline, CDR1 ENHRY and CDR2 SYGVKD. The CDR3 sequence: CAISEGQTSNQPQHF. DNA of the CDR3: TGTGCCATCAGTGAGGGTCAGACTAGCAATCAGCCCCAGCATTTT.

There are many counts of this clonotype. The chain combines TRBV2 with TRBJ1-1; 7 nucleotides match TRBD1. With 8 bases clipped from V and 4 bases from J, the junction kept 7 bases outside the gene matches. The CDR3 runs 13 residues. Germline V gene sequence: CDR1 SNHLY, CDR2 FYNNEI. CDR3 coding DNA: TGTGCCAGCGCGACAGGGCCTCGCACTGAAGCTTTCTTT. Translated, it gives CASATGPRTEAFF.